The source of this TCR beta chain is a study of CD8+ T cells in alopecia areata. Specified treatment: oral pan-JAK inhibitor, 5-10 mg twice daily. This clone has more than one count but fewer than ten. TCR sequencing used cDNA made by reverse transcription of extracted RNA. Some clones are missing from TCRdb's copy, which holds only in-frame ones; the method was immunoSEQ multiplex PCR. The data show about 170,000 clones, roughly 60% seen once. Per the germline V gene, CDR1 is SNHLY and CDR2 is FYNNEI. V dropped 1 base and J dropped 4 bases, with 16 bases sitting between them. The CDR3 is 16 amino acids.

The chain recombines TRBV2 with TRBJ1-2; weak D call: TRBD1 (6 bases). The TCR comes from a human donor with alopecia areata. Sequencing was performed on CD4+ T cells sorted from blood, taken between weeks 55 and 65, from a patient treated with tofacitinib. This chain's CDR3 is CASSEEGLTGIYGYTF. The CDR3, as DNA: TGTGCCAGCAGTGAAGAGGGACTTACAGGGATCTATGGCTACACCTTC.